A single sample is the source of the 17 T cell receptor beta chains below, sequenced in a study of blood T cell repertoires in COVID-19. The repertoire was sequenced with immunoSEQ multiplex PCR; TCRdb's copy has only in-frame clones and lacks some. The sample shows about 59,000 clones, 75% to 95% of them seen only once. The sample consisted of peripheral blood. The receptors derive from a man older than 75 with acute or convalescent COVID-19.

The V call is TRBV29-1, the J call TRBJ2-2; 11 bases are shared with TRBD2. Germline V gives CDR1 SQVTM, CDR2 ANQGSEA. The CDR3 has 14 residues. V dropped 7 bases and J dropped 6; count of bases not matched to a gene: 7. The CDR3 sequence: CSGRVTSGAGELFF. CDR3 nucleotides: TGCAGCGGGCGGGTGACTAGCGGGGCCGGGGAGCTGTTTTTT.

The rearrangement links TRBV28 to TRBJ1-2; no clear D. Per the germline V gene, CDR1 is MDHEN and CDR2 is SYDVKM. V was shortened by 6 bases and J by 0 bases, with 14 bases between the two germline ends. This CDR3 spans 15 amino acids. Here the CDR3 DNA reads TGTGCCAGCAGGGGAGGAGCGCTTTCTAACTATGGCTACACCTTC. This translates into CASRGGALSNYGYTF.

The chain uses TRBV7-6 and TRBJ1-2; D possibly corresponds to TRBD1 (5 bases). The ends were cut back, 7 bases at V and 4 bases at J, with 10 bases in the middle. The CDR3 covers 12 residues. CDR1 is SGHVS, CDR2 FNYEAQ, per germline. CDR3 bases: TGTGCCAGCATCCCAGGGTTCTATGGCTACACCTTC. Its translation is CASIPGFYGYTF.

This chain uses TRBV29-1 with TRBJ2-4; TRBD1 matches 9 bases. The CDR3 is 12 amino acids. The V and J ends lost 6 bases and 8 bases, in that order; junction bases with no gene match: 5. The V gene's germline CDR1 is SQVTM and CDR2 ANQGSEA. The CDR3 loop is CSVGTGRDIQYF. In DNA form, the CDR3 reads TGCAGCGTAGGGACAGGGAGGGACATTCAGTACTTC.

The V gene is TRBV6-5, the J gene TRBJ2-1, with D possibly TRBD1 on 6 matching bases. Per the germline V gene, CDR1 is MNHEY and CDR2 is SVGAGI. This CDR3 comprises 13 residues. V was trimmed by 7 bases and J by 7 bases, leaving 14 bases between them. The CDR3 coding sequence is TGTGCCAGCAACCTACAGGGTAGAAATGAGCAGTTCTTC. Its protein product is CASNLQGRNEQFF.

CDR3 sequence (DNA): TGTGCCAGCAGCGTATTGGAACAGGGCTATGGCTACACCTTC. Its protein is CASSVLEQGYGYTF. The V gene is TRBV9, the J gene TRBJ1-2; D may be TRBD1 (6 bases). The CDR3 is made up of 14 amino acids. Germline V gives CDR1 SGDLS, CDR2 YYNGEE. Trimming removed 1 base at V and 4 bases at J, with 11 bases between.

V usage is TRBV20-1 and J usage is TRBJ2-7; 7 bases line up with TRBD1. Germline V gene sequence: CDR1 DFQATT, CDR2 SNEGSKA (reference sequence). V shed 3 bases, J shed 4 bases, and the junction held 9 bases outside the gene matches. The CDR3 is 14 residues long. CDR3 in DNA: TGCAGTGCTAGTGATCGAGGGGGCGCGTACGAGCAGTACTTC. Protein: CSASDRGGAYEQYF.

CDR3 protein: CASSERDSGTGNTIYF. CDR3 sequence (DNA): TGTGCCAGCAGTGAGAGGGACTCAGGGACTGGAAACACCATATATTTT. The rearrangement links TRBV6-4 to TRBJ1-3, with D possibly matching TRBD1 (5 bases). CDR1 is MRHNA, CDR2 SNTAGT, per germline. V was shortened by 3 bases and J by 2 bases, with 14 bases between the two germline ends. CDR3 length equals 16 residues.

The chain links TRBV6-5 to TRBJ2-5, with D maybe TRBD1 (6 bases). From germline, CDR1 is MNHEY and CDR2 SVGAGI. There are 13 residues in the CDR3. V dropped 0 bases and J dropped 6 bases, with 8 bases sitting between them. The DNA of the CDR3 is TGTGCCAGCAGTTACTCCCAGGGGAAGACCCAGTACTTC. This codes for CASSYSQGKTQYF.

The rearrangement links TRBV3-1 (or the pseudogene TRBV3-2) to TRBJ2-2; D ambiguous. Trimming took 4 bases from V and 5 from J, leaving 5 bases between them. The CDR3 is made up of 12 amino acids. The germline V gene has CDR1 LGHDT and CDR2 YNNKEL (reference sequence). The CDR3: CASSLKTGELFF. Written as DNA, the CDR3 is TGTGCCAGCAGCCTAAAAACCGGGGAGCTGTTTTTT.

The chain couples TRBV6-5 to TRBJ1-1, with a tentative D call TRBD1 (5 bases). This CDR3 is built from 14 residues. Germline-derived CDR1 and CDR2 are MNHEY and SVGAGI. The V end lost 4 bases, the J end lost 3 bases, and 12 bases lay between the germline ends. CDR3: CASSSADRYTEAFF. The CDR3 coding sequence is TGTGCCAGCAGTTCCGCCGACAGATACACTGAAGCTTTCTTT.

The chain combines TRBV3-1 (or the pseudogene TRBV3-2) with TRBJ1-1; D possibly corresponds to TRBD1 (5 bases). Germline CDR1 LGHDT, CDR2 YNNKEL (reference sequence). V lost 4 bases and J 7 bases, leaving 16 bases between the germline ends. This CDR3 has 14 amino acids. This chain's CDR3 is CASSPGGGRSEAFF. The CDR3 DNA reads as TGTGCCAGCAGCCCCGGGGGGGGACGCAGTGAAGCTTTCTTT.

The V gene is TRBV12-3 or TRBV12-4, the J gene TRBJ1-2; D remains ambiguous. This CDR3 region has 13 residues. The V end lost 7 bases, the J end lost 5 bases, and 14 bases lay between the germline ends. The CDR3 is CASTPTERYGYTF. CDR3 in DNA: TGTGCCAGCACCCCTACAGAGCGGTATGGCTACACCTTC.

V gene TRBV18 combines with J gene TRBJ2-1; D might be TRBD2 (5 bases). The CDR3 has 15 residues. V was clipped by 3 bases and J by 5 bases, with 14 bases between them. Germline V gene sequence: CDR1 KGHSH, CDR2 LQKENI. The CDR3, as DNA: TGTGCCAGCTCACCTCAGACTACCATTAACAATGAGCAGTTCTTC. Translating gives CASSPQTTINNEQFF.

The chain links TRBV7-9 to TRBJ2-1; 11 bases agree with TRBD2. CDR3 length equals 14 residues. Germline values: CDR1 SEHNR, CDR2 FQNEAQ (reference sequence). V gave up 5 bases and J gave up 8 bases; unmatched junction bases: 5. CDR3 DNA sequence: TGTGCCAGCAGCCCCGGGACTAGCGGAGATGAGCAGTTCTTC. It is translated as CASSPGTSGDEQFF.

V usage is TRBV2 and J usage is TRBJ2-5, with D perhaps matching TRBD2 (7 bases). V lost 7 bases and J lost 7, with 25 bases in between. CDR1 SNHLY and CDR2 FYNNEI come from the germline V gene. The CDR3 totals 16 residues. The CDR3 coding sequence is TGTGCCAGCACACCCCGGGGGGCCCTCCCGGCGGGGACCCAGTACTTC. Its protein product is CASTPRGALPAGTQYF.

CDR3 protein: CASSPRGPTDTQYF. CDR3 DNA: TGTGCCAGCTCACCACGGGGGCCCACAGATACGCAGTATTTT. The rearrangement links TRBV18 to TRBJ2-3; D may be TRBD1 (6 bases). Trimming shortened V by 1 base and J by 2 bases, and 7 bases separated the two germline ends. CDR3 length: 14 residues. CDR1 and CDR2 from the germline V gene are KGHSH and LQKENI. Looking up the rest from reference TRBV18 and TRBJ2-3 gives the full variable domain: NAGVMQNPRHLVRRRGQEARLRCSPMKGHSHVYWYRQLPEEGLKFMVYLQKENIIDESGMPKERFSAEFPKEGPSILRIQQVVRGDSAAYFCASSPRGPTDTQYFGPGTRLTVL.